These 20 T cell receptor beta chains originate from one sample sequenced in a study of CD8 T cells in ankylosing spondylitis. TCRdb passed the 5' RACE reads through MiXCR, listing each CDR3 protein once. This sample has 150,000 to 200,000 distinct CDR3 sequences, with roughly 13% found just once. The sample comprised blood, either unsorted or a sorted T cell fraction (not recorded which). Receptors were obtained from a female donor with ankylosing spondylitis or in good health (not recorded which).

Ten or more counts support this clonotype. J is TRBJ1-1 and V is TRBV11-2, with unresolved D. The CDR3 loop spans 13 amino acids. V was cut by 6 bases and J by 8 bases, with 16 bases left in between. The germline gives CDR1 SGHAT, CDR2 FQNNGV. The CDR3 loop reads CASSLNRAPEAFF. DNA for the CDR3: TGTGCCAGCAGTCTAAATCGGGCCCCAGAAGCTTTCTTT. The full variable domain, with the rest looked up from reference TRBV11-2 and TRBJ1-1, is EAGVAQSPRYKIIEKRQSVAFWCNPISGHATLYWYQQILGQGPKLLIQFQNNGVVDDSQLPKDRFSAERLKGVDSTLKIQPAKLEDSAVYLCASSLNRAPEAFFGQGTRLTVV.

V usage is TRBV20-1 and J usage is TRBJ2-3; D is perhaps TRBD2 (6 bases). Trimming shortened V by 6 bases and J by 2 bases, and 18 bases separated the two germline ends. Germline V CDR1 and CDR2: DFQATT, SNEGSKA (reference sequence). The length of the CDR3 is 15 residues. In nucleotides, the CDR3 is TGCAGTGCCGCTTCTCGGGACTTAAACACAGATACGCAGTATTTT. Its translation: CSAASRDLNTDTQYF.

This clonotype was detected ten times or more. The rearrangement uses TRBV5-1 and TRBJ2-5, with D perhaps TRBD2 (6 bases). CDR1 is SGHRS and CDR2 is YFSETQ in the germline V gene. The germline V and J ends were trimmed by 0 bases and 9 bases, with 15 bases remaining between them. CDR3 length equals 14 residues. In DNA, the CDR3 is TGCGCCAGCAGCTTGGGTCCGGAGGGTAGGGCCCAGTACTTC. Its translation: CASSLGPEGRAQYF.

This clonotype has at least ten counts. The chain joins TRBV6-5 to TRBJ1-2, with a tentative D call TRBD1 (6 bases). V was cut by 9 bases and J by 4 bases, with 12 bases left in between. This CDR3 spans 12 amino acids. CDR1 is MNHEY and CDR2 is SVGAGI in the germline V gene. CDR3: CASWTAIYGYTF. The CDR3 nucleotides read TGTGCCAGTTGGACAGCGATCTATGGCTACACCTTC.

This clonotype showed up many times. The gene calls are TRBV4-3 and TRBJ1-6, with D possibly matching TRBD1 (5 bases). Trimming took 1 base from V and 6 from J, leaving 10 bases between them. This CDR3 contains 15 residues. Germline CDR1 LGHNA, CDR2 YSLEER. The CDR3 DNA is TGCGCCAGCAGCCAAGGGGGCGAGGGTAATTCACCCCTCCACTTT. Encoded protein: CASSQGGEGNSPLHF.

Only a few counts were recorded for this clonotype. V and J are TRBV9 and TRBJ2-7; 7 bases fit TRBD2. CDR1 is SGDLS and CDR2 is YYNGEE in the germline V gene. V shed 3 bases and J 4 bases; nucleotides not matched to a gene: 10. The CDR3 consists of 15 residues. This CDR3 is CASSEFMGEGYEQYF. The CDR3 DNA sequence: TGTGCCAGCAGCGAGTTCATGGGGGAGGGGTACGAGCAGTACTTC.

The chain uses TRBV7-2 and TRBJ2-2, with TRBD1 matching over 7 bases. Germline V gives CDR1 SGHTA, CDR2 FQGNSA. Trimming took 4 bases from V and 8 from J; bases not matched to a gene: 10. The CDR3 totals 15 residues. The CDR3 region has the DNA TGTGCCAGCAGCTCGACCACGAAACAGGGGGGGGAGCTGTTTTTT. Translating it yields CASSSTTKQGGELFF.

The chain carries TRBV19 and TRBJ2-2, with 8 bases aligning to TRBD2. The CDR3 runs to 14 residues. With 7 bases clipped from V and 2 bases from J, the junction kept 3 bases outside the gene matches. Germline loops: CDR1 LNHDA, CDR2 SQIVND (reference sequence). Here the CDR3 reads CASTGGPNTGELFF. The CDR3 DNA reads as TGTGCCAGTACGGGAGGGCCAAACACCGGGGAGCTGTTTTTT.

In this sample, this clonotype turned up a few times. The gene calls are TRBV5-1 and TRBJ2-7; TRBD1 is a possible D gene (5 bases). V was trimmed by 5 bases and J by 2 bases, leaving 17 bases between them. There are 15 residues in the CDR3. Germline V gene lookup returns CDR1 SGHRS and CDR2 YFSETQ. CDR3 DNA: TGCGCCAGCAGTTACTCACCGGACAAGACCTACGAGCAGTACTTC. Its translation: CASSYSPDKTYEQYF.

There are a few counts of this clonotype. V is TRBV7-2 and J is TRBJ2-7, with D perhaps TRBD1 or TRBD2 (5 bases each). Between the trimmed V and J ends, which lost 0 bases and 0 bases, there was a span of 15 bases. Germline V gene data show CDR1 as SGHTA and CDR2 as FQGNSA. The CDR3 consists of 17 residues. CDR3: CASSLARAGTASYEQYF. CDR3 nucleotide sequence: TGTGCCAGCAGCTTAGCGAGGGCCGGGACGGCCTCCTACGAGCAGTACTTC.

This clonotype was detected ten times or more. This rearrangement joins TRBV5-1 to TRBJ1-4; tentatively, D is TRBD1 (6 bases). Germline V gene data show CDR1 as SGHRS and CDR2 as YFSETQ. V was pared by 0 bases and J by 0 bases, with 21 bases between. CDR3 length: 20 residues. The CDR3 loop is CASSLARPGQPGPTNEKLFF. CDR3 sequence (DNA): TGCGCCAGCAGCTTGGCCAGGCCAGGACAGCCGGGCCCAACTAATGAAAAACTGTTTTTT.

In its sample, this clonotype was seen many times. This chain connects TRBV7-2 to TRBJ2-5; D might be TRBD2 (6 bases). This CDR3 spans 12 amino acids. Trimming cost V 6 bases and J 9 bases, with 14 bases left between them. In germline, CDR1 is SGHTA, CDR2 FQGNSA. The CDR3 loop is CASSRLDGAQYF. The CDR3 region has the DNA TGTGCCAGCAGTCGACTAGACGGGGCCCAGTACTTC.

Ten or more counts support this clonotype. The chain links TRBV12-3 or TRBV12-4 to TRBJ1-5, with D unresolved. This CDR3 comprises 14 residues. The V end lost 3 bases, the J end lost 0 bases, and 6 bases lay between the germline ends. CDR3 amino acids: CASSFDNSNQPQHF. For the CDR3, the DNA is TGTGCCAGCAGTTTCGACAATAGCAATCAGCCCCAGCATTTT.

The table lists this clonotype with many counts. This chain connects TRBV5-1 to TRBJ1-1, with 7 bases aligning to TRBD1. The ends lost 0 bases at V and 3 bases at J; junction bases unmatched: 11. There are 17 residues in the CDR3. The germline V gene has CDR1 SGHRS and CDR2 YFSETQ. CDR3 nucleotides: TGCGCCAGCAGCTTGGCCAAGACAGGGAGGAGGTACACTGAAGCTTTCTTT. Encoded protein: CASSLAKTGRRYTEAFF.

This clonotype was observed a few times. The gene calls are TRBV29-1 and TRBJ2-7, with TRBD1 matching 9 bases. The CDR3 is made up of 16 amino acids. J lost 6 bases, V lost 0 bases, and 12 bases had no gene match. Germline lookup yields CDR1 SQVTM and CDR2 ANQGSEA. CDR3 loop: CSVEDSPGGQGFEQYF. The CDR3 DNA sequence: TGCAGCGTTGAAGATAGCCCGGGGGGACAGGGATTCGAGCAGTACTTC.

The rearrangement joins TRBV6-1 to TRBJ2-1; 15 bases are a match to TRBD2. After removal of 4 bases from V and 9 bases from J, the junction contained 4 bases not matched to a gene. This CDR3 comprises 15 residues. Germline CDR1 and CDR2: MNHNS and SASEGT. In nucleotides, the CDR3 is TGTGCCAGCAGTGGGGGGACTAGCGGGAGGACTGAGCAGTTCTTC. This sequence encodes CASSGGTSGRTEQFF.

This clonotype showed up just a few times. The chain recombines TRBV7-9 with TRBJ1-6; D remains unclear. The CDR3 sequence is 14 residues long. Trimming took 5 bases from V and 3 from J, leaving 8 bases between them. Germline V lookup: CDR1 SEHNR, CDR2 FQNEAQ (reference sequence). The CDR3 here is CASSQTLYNSPLHF. Written as DNA, the CDR3 is TGTGCCAGCAGCCAGACACTCTATAATTCACCCCTCCACTTT.

The chain carries TRBV24-1 and TRBJ2-5; 10 nucleotides match TRBD1. Trimming took 4 bases from V and 5 from J; bases not matched to a gene: 6. Germline CDR1 reads KGHDR; CDR2 reads SFDVKD. This CDR3 region has 15 residues. The CDR3 DNA is TGTGCCACCAGTGACCCCAAGGGACAGGGGGAGACCCAGTACTTC. Translation: CATSDPKGQGETQYF.

This clonotype was recorded a few times. The rearrangement uses TRBV28 and TRBJ2-3; 7 bases are shared with TRBD2. Germline CDR1 MDHEN, CDR2 SYDVKM. The CDR3 runs to 14 residues. J was trimmed by 4 bases and V by 2 bases; bases with no gene match: 3. In DNA form, the CDR3 reads TGTGCCAGCAGTTTAGCGGGAGCCGCAGATACGCAGTATTTT. Its protein product is CASSLAGAADTQYF.

This clonotype was seen at least ten times. The chain has TRBV10-3 and TRBJ2-2; D not certain. There are 13 residues in the CDR3. With 11 bases removed from V and 7 bases from J, the gap between germline ends came to 17 bases. CDR1 and CDR2 from the germline V gene are ENHRY and SYGVKD. For the CDR3, the DNA is TGTGCCTCCTACCCCGATGTCGGCGGGGAGCTGTTTTTT. Protein product: CASYPDVGGELFF.